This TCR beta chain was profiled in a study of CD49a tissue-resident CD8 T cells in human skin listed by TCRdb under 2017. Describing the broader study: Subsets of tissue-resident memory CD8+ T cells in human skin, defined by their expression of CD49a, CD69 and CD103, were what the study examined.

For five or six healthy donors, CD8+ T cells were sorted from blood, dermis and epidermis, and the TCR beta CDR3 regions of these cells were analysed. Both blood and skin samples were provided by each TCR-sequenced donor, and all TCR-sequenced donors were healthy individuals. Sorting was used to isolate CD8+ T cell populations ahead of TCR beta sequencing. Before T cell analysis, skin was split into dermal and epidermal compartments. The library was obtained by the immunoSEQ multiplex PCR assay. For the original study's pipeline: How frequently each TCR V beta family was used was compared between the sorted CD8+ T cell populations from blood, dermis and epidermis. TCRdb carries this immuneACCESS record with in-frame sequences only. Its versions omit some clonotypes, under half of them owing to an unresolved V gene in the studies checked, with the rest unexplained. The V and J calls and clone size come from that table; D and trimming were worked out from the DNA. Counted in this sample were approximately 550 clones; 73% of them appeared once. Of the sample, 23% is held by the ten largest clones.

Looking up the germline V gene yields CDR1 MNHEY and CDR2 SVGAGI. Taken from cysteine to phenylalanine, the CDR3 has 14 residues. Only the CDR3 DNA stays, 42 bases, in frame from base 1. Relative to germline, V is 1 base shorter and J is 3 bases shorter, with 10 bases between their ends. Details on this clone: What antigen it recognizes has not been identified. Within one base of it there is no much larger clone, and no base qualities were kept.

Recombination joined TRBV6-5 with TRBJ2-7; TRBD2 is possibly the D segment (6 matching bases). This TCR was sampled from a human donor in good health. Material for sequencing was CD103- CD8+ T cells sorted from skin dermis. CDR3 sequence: CASSYWRGGYEQYF. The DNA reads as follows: TGTGCCAGCAGTTACTGGAGGGGTGGCTACGAGCAGTACTTC.